A selection of T cell receptor beta chains follows, all from one sample in a study of T cell repertoires in cytomegalovirus infection. TCRdb re-derived calls from the reads in MiXCR, one entry per CDR3 protein. Among about 830,000 distinct CDR3 sequences, about 31% were seen once, and the ten largest hold around 12%. The antigens for these receptors are not known. The sample in question was cultured CD8+ T cells from PBMCs, obtained from culture after CMV antigen stimulation. These receptor sequences come from a human donor in good health (CMV status not recorded). Some clones in this sample may be carry-over from other donors' samples. Both conserved end residues are part of each CDR3. D genes are given only for firm matches. The size entry is marked missing in some rows and otherwise reads once, few, many or a size class.

- | TRBJ2-1 | TRBD1 | TRBV19 | CASSRLGQGDEQFF | TGTGCCAGTAGTCGCCTCGGACAGGGAGATGAGCAGTTCTTC
- | TRBJ2-1 | - | TRBV12-3/TRBV12-4 | CASSLAPIAAYNEQFF | TGTGCCAGCAGTTTAGCGCCGATAGCGGCCTACAATGAGCAGTTCTTC
- | TRBJ2-2 | - | TRBV6-2/TRBV6-3 | CASRSPGPGGELFF | TGTGCCAGCAGATCACCCGGACCAGGGGGGGAGCTGTTTTTT
- | TRBJ1-2 | - | TRBV24-1 | CAPSDGSAYGYTF | TGTGCCCCGAGCGACGGGAGCGCTTATGGCTACACCTTC
- | TRBJ1-1 | - | TRBV6-8 | CASMVPGWDTEAFF | TGTGCCAGCATGGTCCCCGGGTGGGACACTGAAGCTTTCTTT
few | TRBJ1-2 | - | TRBV7-3 | CASSFSEGYTF | TGTGCCAGCAGCTTTAGTGAGGGCTACACCTTC
many | TRBJ1-2 | TRBD1 | TRBV7-6 | CASSSGTGWGYTF | TGTGCCAGCAGCTCAGGGACAGGGTGGGGCTACACCTTC
few | TRBJ2-5 | - | TRBV2 | CASQGGSIETQYF | TGTGCCAGCCAGGGGGGGAGCATAGAGACCCAGTACTTC
- | TRBJ2-1 | - | TRBV2 | CTSSEGSDYSYNEQFF | TGTACCAGCAGTGAAGGTTCGGATTACTCCTACAATGAGCAGTTCTTC
- | TRBJ2-2 | - | TRBV20-1 | CSARDYVRGTGELFF | TGCAGTGCTAGAGATTATGTCAGGGGCACCGGGGAGCTGTTTTTT